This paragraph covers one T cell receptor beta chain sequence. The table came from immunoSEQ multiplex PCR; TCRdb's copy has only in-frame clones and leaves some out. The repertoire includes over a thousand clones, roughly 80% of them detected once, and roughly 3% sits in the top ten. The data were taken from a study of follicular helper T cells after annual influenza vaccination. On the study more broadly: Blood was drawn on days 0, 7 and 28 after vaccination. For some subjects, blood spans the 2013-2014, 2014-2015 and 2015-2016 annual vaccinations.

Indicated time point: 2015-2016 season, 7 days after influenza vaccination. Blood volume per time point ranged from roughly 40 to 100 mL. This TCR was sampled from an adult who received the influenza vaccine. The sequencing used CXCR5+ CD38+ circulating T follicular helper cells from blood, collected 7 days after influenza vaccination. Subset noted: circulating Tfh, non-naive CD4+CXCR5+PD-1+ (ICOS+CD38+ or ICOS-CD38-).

The CDR3 DNA sequence: TGTGCCAGCAAAGCGGACAGATACACAGATACGCAGTATTTT. Residues: CASKADRYTDTQYF. The rearrangement joins TRBV7-2 to TRBJ2-3, with a tentative D call TRBD1 (6 bases). The germline V gene has CDR1 SGHTA and CDR2 FQGNSA. The CDR3 is 14 amino acids. The germline V and J ends were trimmed by 7 bases and 2 bases, with 13 bases remaining between them.